The T cell receptor beta chain described here comes from a study of T-cell memory formation after mild COVID-19. The CDR3 consists of 15 residues. The V and J ends lost 4 bases and 8 bases respectively, with 18 bases between them. From germline, CDR1 is LGHDT and CDR2 YNNKEL (reference sequence). It was 5'RACE with constant-segment primers that produced the TCR alpha and TCR beta cDNA libraries, which carried sample barcodes and UMIs. TCRdb passed the 5' RACE reads through MiXCR, listing each CDR3 protein once. Counted here are nearly 350,000 distinct CDR3 sequences, 10% to 15% occurring once; the ten biggest clones make up 20% to 25%.

The sequence was collected from a man between 18 and 29 years old who had mild COVID-19 (a few samples of this study predate the infection). Cell type and time point are not known. The chain couples TRBV3-1 to TRBJ2-1; D possibly corresponds to TRBD2 (5 bases). The specimen sequenced was PBMCs or a T cell subset sorted from them (not recorded which). This CDR3 reads CASSPLGLVRDEQFF. The CDR3 nucleotides read TGTGCCAGCAGCCCCCTAGGGCTAGTGAGGGATGAGCAGTTCTTC.